The text below deals with one T cell receptor beta chain. Trimming left V 1 base short and J 4 bases short, with 18 bases between. The CDR3 spans 17 residues. Per germline, CDR1 SGHTA and CDR2 FQGNSA. These data are taken from a study of blood T cell repertoires in COVID-19. Study-wide context: COVID-19 samples from acute and convalescent phases originated in the United States, Italy and Spain. From T cells, B-cell-depleted T cells, or PBMCs came the material, which was cDNA or gDNA.

How the authors handled the data: Researchers report that nucleated cell counts were estimated from reference gene primer amplification. Sequenced by immunoSEQ multiplex PCR; TCRdb stores in-frame clones only, minus some. The V and J calls and clone size are taken from that table; D and trimming were inferred from the DNA. The data contain approximately 240,000 clones, more than 70% of them singletons. The sequenced material came from peripheral blood. The clonotype was recovered from a woman aged 40-49 years who had recovered from COVID-19. V usage is TRBV7-2 and J usage is TRBJ2-3; D might be TRBD2 (6 bases). Here the CDR3 DNA reads TGTGCCAGCAGCTTAGAGTTTAGAGCGGGTGGATCAGATACGCAGTATTTT. Translated, it gives CASSLEFRAGGSDTQYF.